This entry features one T cell receptor beta chain sequence. The data were obtained in a study of blood T cell repertoires in COVID-19. Study overall: Sources were T cells, B-cell-depleted T cells, or PBMCs; the material itself was cDNA or gDNA.

Original processing methods: Reference gene primer amplification gave estimated nucleated cell counts. Assay used: immunoSEQ multiplex PCR; TCRdb lists only in-frame clones, some missing. V, J and clone size derive from that table, while D and trimming were established from the DNA sequence. The table lists a few hundred thousand clones, more than 70% of them singletons. CDR1 and CDR2 from the germline V gene are SGHRS and YFSETQ. The CDR3 consists of 16 residues. After removal of 6 bases from V and 5 bases from J, the junction contained 16 bases not matched to a gene. Participants came from fewer than 25 US areas, aged about 18 to 100 years. Participant reports of clinical history set cohort assignment.

This sequence joins TRBV5-1 and TRBJ2-7; 8 bases are shared with TRBD2. The material sequenced was PBMCs or T cells enriched from blood (not recorded which). The TCR originated in a woman aged 40 to 49 with acute COVID-19. This CDR3 is CASTLGLGTSIHEQYF. As DNA, the CDR3 is TGCGCCAGCACCCTTGGACTTGGGACTAGTATCCACGAGCAGTACTTC.